Listed here is a single TCR beta chain. Its matching antigen is unknown. The sample comes from a study of T cell responses to AZD1222 COVID-19 vaccine. Regarding the study as a whole: Baseline testing showed seropositivity in only five to seven AZD1222 recipients. The donor cohort was predominantly white British with a female majority, and clonal diversity may have been underestimated. At 160-218 and 743-854, vaccine-associated CD4 TCRs were dominant, and they spanned spike.

The repertoire was sequenced with immunoSEQ multiplex PCR; TCRdb's copy has only in-frame clones and lacks some. There are some 180,000 clones in the sample; approximately 92% occur only once, and about 1% lies in the top ten. The CDR3 spans 13 residues. The V gene's germline CDR1 is KGHDR and CDR2 SFDVKD. Trimming shortened V by 12 bases and J by 3 bases, and 14 bases separated the two germline ends. This TCR was sampled from an adult who received the MenACWY meningococcal vaccine as a control. This specimen consisted of peripheral blood, obtained 28 days after the second dose of the MenACWY control vaccine. The rearrangement links TRBV24-1 to TRBJ1-5; D gene uncertain. As DNA, the CDR3 is TGTGCCTATAACGAGATACACAATCAGCCCCAGCATTTT. It encodes CAYNEIHNQPQHF.